This TCR beta chain was retrieved from a study of blood T cell repertoires in COVID-19. In the study overall: Acute and convalescent COVID-19 samples came from the United States, Italy and Spain. From T cells, B-cell-depleted T cells, or PBMCs came the material, which was cDNA or gDNA.

The authors' processing: Reference gene primer amplification yielded estimated nucleated cell counts. The repertoire was sequenced with immunoSEQ multiplex PCR; TCRdb's copy has only in-frame clones and lacks some. The DNA gave D and trimming, while V, J and clone size come from that table. Among roughly 430,000 clones listed, around nine tenths were seen once. This TCR derives from a woman in her late teens or twenties who had been exposed to COVID-19. Sequencing input: PBMCs or T cells enriched from blood (not recorded which).

In nucleotides, the CDR3 is TGCAGCGTTGAGGGGACACCTCTATCCGCTGAAGCTTTCTTT. Residues: CSVEGTPLSAEAFF. The gene calls are TRBV29-1 and TRBJ1-1, with D possibly TRBD1 on 6 matching bases. The CDR3 sequence is 14 residues long. From germline, CDR1 is SQVTM and CDR2 ANQGSEA. Trimming shortened V by 3 bases and J by 6 bases, and 17 bases separated the two germline ends.